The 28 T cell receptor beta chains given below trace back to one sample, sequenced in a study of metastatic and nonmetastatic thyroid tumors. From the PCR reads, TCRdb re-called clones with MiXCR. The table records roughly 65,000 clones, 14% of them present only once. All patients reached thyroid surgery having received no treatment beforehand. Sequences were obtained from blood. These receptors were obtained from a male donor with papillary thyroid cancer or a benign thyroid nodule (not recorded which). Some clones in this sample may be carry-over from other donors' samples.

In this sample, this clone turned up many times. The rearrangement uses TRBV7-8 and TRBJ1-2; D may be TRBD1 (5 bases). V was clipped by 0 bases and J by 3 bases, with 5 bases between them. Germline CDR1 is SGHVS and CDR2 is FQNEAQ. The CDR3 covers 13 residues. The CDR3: CASSLAQDYGYTF. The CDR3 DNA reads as TGTGCCAGCAGCTTAGCACAGGACTATGGCTACACCTTC. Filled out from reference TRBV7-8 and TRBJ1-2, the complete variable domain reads GAGVSQSPRYKVAKRGQDVALRCDPISGHVSLFWYQQALGQGPEFLTYFQNEAQLDKSGLPSDRFFAERPEGSVSTLKIQRTQQEDSAVYLCASSLAQDYGYTFGSGTRLTVV.

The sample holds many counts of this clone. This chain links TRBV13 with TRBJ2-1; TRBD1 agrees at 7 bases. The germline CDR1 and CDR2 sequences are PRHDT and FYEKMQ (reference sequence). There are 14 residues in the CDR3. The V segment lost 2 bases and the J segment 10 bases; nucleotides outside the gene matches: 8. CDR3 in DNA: TGTGCCAGCAGCTTACGGGACAGTCTAAGGGAGCAGTTCTTC. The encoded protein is CASSLRDSLREQFF.

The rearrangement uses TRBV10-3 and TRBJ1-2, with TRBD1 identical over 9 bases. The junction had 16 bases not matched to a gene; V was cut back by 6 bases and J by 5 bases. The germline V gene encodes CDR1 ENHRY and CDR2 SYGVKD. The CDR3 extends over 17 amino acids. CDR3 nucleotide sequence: TGTGCCATCAGGGAAAGGTACAGGGGGCTCTGGGTGTATGGCTACACCTTC. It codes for CAIRERYRGLWVYGYTF.

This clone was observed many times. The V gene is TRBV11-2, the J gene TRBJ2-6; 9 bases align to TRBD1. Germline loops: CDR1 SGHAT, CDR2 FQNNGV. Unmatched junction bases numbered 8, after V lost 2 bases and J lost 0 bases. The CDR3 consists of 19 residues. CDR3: CASSLFPTGGNSGANVLTF. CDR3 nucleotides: TGTGCCAGCAGCTTATTCCCTACAGGGGGCAACTCTGGGGCCAACGTCCTGACTTTC.

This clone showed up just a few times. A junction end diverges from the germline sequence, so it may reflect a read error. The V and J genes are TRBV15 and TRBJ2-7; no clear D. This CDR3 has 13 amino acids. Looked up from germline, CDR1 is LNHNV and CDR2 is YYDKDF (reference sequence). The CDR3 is CATIRERWYEQYF. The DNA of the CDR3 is TGTGCCACCATCAGAGAGAGATGGTATGAGCAGTACTTC. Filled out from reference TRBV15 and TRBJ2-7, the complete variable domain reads DAMVIQNPRYQVTQFGKPVTLSCSQTLNHNVMYWYQQKSSQAPKLLFHYYDKDFNNEADTPDNFQSRRPNTSFCFLDIRSPGLGDTAMYLCATIRERWYEQYFGPGTRLTVT.

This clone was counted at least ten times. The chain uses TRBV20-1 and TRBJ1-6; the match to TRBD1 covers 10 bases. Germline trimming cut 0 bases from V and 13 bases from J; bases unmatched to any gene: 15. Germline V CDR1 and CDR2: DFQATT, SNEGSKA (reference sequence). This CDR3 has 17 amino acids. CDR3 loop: CSARDLTDRGVPGPLHF. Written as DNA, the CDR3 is TGCAGTGCTAGAGATCTCACGGACAGGGGGGTCCCTGGGCCCCTCCACTTT.

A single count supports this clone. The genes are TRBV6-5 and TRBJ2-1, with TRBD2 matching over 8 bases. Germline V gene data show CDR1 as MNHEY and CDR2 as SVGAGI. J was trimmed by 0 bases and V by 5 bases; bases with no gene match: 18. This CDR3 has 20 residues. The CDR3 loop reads CASSPWSRGGTRGSYNEQFF. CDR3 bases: TGTGCCAGCAGTCCTTGGAGCAGGGGAGGGACTAGAGGCTCCTACAATGAGCAGTTCTTC.

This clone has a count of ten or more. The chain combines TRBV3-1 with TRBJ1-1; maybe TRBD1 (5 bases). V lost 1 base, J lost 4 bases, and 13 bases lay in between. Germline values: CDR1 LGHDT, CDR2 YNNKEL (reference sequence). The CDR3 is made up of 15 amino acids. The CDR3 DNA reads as TGTGCCAGCAGCCAAGCTGTTGGGGGACTCACTGAAGCTTTCTTT. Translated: CASSQAVGGLTEAFF.

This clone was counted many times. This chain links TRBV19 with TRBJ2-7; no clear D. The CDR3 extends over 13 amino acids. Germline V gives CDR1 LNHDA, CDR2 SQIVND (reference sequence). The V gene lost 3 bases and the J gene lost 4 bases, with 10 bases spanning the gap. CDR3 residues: CASSILPYYEQYF. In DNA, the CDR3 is TGTGCCAGTAGTATCCTGCCTTATTACGAGCAGTACTTC. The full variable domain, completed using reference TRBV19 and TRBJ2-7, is DGGITQSPKYLFRKEGQNVTLSCEQNLNHDAMYWYRQDPGQGLRLIYYSQIVNDFQKGDIAEGYSVSREKKESFPLTVTSAQKNPTAFYLCASSILPYYEQYFGPGTRLTVT.

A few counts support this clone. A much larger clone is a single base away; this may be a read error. The CDR3 DNA reads as TGCGCCAGTAATGGGTGGGTCAACCAAGAGACCCAGTACTTC. Protein product: CASNGWVNQETQYF. The chain employs TRBV5-1 and TRBJ2-5; D remains ambiguous. The V gene's germline CDR1 is SGHRS and CDR2 YFSETQ. The CDR3 is 14 amino acids. V lost 8 bases and J lost 0, with 14 bases in between. The entire variable domain, with the rest obtained from reference TRBV5-1 and TRBJ2-5, is as follows: KAGVTQTPRYLIKTRGQQVTLSCSPISGHRSVSWYQQTPGQGLQFLFEYFSETQRNKGNFPGRFSGRQFSNSRSEMNVSTLELGDSALYLCASNGWVNQETQYFGPGTRLLVL.

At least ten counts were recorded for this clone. The CDR3 here is CAWSNGDYGYTF. CDR3 sequence (DNA): TGTGCCTGGAGTAATGGGGACTATGGCTACACCTTC. The V gene is TRBV30, the J gene TRBJ1-2; D not certain. This CDR3 is 12 amino acids long. Germline V gives CDR1 GTSNPN, CDR2 SVGIG (reference sequence). Between the trimmed V and J ends, which lost 2 bases and 3 bases, there was a span of 7 bases.

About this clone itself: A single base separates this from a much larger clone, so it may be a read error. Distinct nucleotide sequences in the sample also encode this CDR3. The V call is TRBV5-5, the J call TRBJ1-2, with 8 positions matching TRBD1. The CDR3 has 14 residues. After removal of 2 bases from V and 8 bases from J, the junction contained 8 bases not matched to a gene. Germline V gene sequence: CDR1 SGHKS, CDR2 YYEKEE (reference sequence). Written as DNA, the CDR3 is TGTGCCAGCAGCTTTGGACAGGGAAGTGGCGGCTACACCTTC. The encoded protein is CASSFGQGSGGYTF. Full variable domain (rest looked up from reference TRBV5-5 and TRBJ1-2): DAGVTQSPTHLIKTRGQQVTLRCSPISGHKSVSWYQQVLGQGPQFIFQYYEKEERGRGNFPDRFSARQFPNYSSELNVNALLLGDSALYLCASSFGQGSGGYTFGSGTRLTVV.

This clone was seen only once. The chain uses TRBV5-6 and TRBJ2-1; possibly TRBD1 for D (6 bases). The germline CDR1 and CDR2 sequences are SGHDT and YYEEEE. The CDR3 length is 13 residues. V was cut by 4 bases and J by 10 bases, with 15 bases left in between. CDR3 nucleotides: TGTGCCAGCAGCCCATGGACAGTGGGGGAGCAGTTCTTC. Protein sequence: CASSPWTVGEQFF.

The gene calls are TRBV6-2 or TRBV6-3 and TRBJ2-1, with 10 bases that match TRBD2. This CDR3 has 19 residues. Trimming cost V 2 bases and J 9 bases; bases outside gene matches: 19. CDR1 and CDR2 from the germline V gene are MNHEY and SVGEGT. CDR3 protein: CASSYNSGRSLLAVGEQFF. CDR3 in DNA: TGTGCCAGCAGTTACAATAGCGGGAGGTCCTTGCTCGCGGTCGGTGAGCAGTTCTTC.

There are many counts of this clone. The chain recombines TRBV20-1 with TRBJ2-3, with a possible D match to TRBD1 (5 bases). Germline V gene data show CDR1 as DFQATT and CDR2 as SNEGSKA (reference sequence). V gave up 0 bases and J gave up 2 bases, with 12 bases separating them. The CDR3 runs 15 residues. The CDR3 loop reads CSAREGHFFTDTQYF. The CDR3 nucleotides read TGCAGTGCTAGAGAGGGGCACTTTTTCACAGATACGCAGTATTTT.

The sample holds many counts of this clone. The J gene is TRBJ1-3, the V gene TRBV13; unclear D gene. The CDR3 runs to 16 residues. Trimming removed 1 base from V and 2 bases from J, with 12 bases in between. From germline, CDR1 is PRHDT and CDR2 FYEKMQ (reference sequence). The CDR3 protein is CASSLAPHGTGNTIYF. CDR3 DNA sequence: TGTGCCAGCAGCTTAGCCCCTCACGGGACTGGAAACACCATATATTTT.

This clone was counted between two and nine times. The DNA of the CDR3 is TGTGCCAGCAGGACGAAGAGGGGTGACACTGAAGCTTTCTTT. This encodes CASRTKRGDTEAFF. The chain combines TRBV6-1 with TRBJ1-1; a possible D gene is TRBD1 (5 bases). With 6 bases removed from V and 3 bases from J, the gap between germline ends came to 14 bases. CDR3 length: 14 amino acids. Germline CDR1 is MNHNS and CDR2 is SASEGT.

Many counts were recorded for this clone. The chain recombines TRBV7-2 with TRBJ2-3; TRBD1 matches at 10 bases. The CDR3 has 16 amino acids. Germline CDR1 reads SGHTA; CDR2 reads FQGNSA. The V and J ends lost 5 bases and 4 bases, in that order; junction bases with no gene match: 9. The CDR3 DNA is TGTGCCAGCAGCCCGAAGACAGGGGGCCCCTCAGATACGCAGTATTTT. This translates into CASSPKTGGPSDTQYF. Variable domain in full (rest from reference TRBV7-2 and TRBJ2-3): GAGVSQSPSNKVTEKGKDVELRCDPISGHTALYWYRQSLGQGLEFLIYFQGNSAPDKSGLPSDRFSAERTGGSVSTLTIQRTQQEDSAVYLCASSPKTGGPSDTQYFGPGTRLTVL.

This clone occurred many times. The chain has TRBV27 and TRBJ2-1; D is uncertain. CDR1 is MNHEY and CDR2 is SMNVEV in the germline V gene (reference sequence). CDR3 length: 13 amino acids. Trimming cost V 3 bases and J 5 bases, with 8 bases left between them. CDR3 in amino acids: CASSLYLNNEQFF. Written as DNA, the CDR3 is TGTGCCAGCAGTTTGTACTTAAACAATGAGCAGTTCTTC.

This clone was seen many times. CDR3 loop: CASASPGRGGPLHF. As DNA, the CDR3 is TGTGCCAGCGCCTCCCCGGGTCGAGGGGGACCCCTCCACTTT. The chain recombines TRBV6-1 with TRBJ1-6; tentative D call: TRBD1 (6 bases). V lost 8 bases to trimming and J lost 12 bases, with 20 bases between them. The V gene's germline CDR1 is MNHNS and CDR2 SASEGT. This CDR3 spans 14 amino acids.

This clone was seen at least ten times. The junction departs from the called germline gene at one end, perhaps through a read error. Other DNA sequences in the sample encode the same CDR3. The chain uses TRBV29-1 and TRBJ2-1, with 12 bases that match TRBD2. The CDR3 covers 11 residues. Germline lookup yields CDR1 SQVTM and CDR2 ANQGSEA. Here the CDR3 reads CSVEGRTSGDF. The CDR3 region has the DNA TGCAGCGTTGAAGGCCGGACTAGCGGGGACTTC.

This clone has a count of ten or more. CDR3 sequence: CASSRLGTGVIGTQYF. The CDR3 nucleotides are TGTGCCAGCAGCCGCCTCGGGACTGGAGTTATCGGGACCCAGTACTTC. J is TRBJ2-5 and V is TRBV3-1; possible D gene TRBD2, 6 bases. V shed 4 bases and J shed 7 bases, with 22 bases lying between them. CDR1 is LGHDT, CDR2 YNNKEL, per germline (reference sequence). The CDR3 extends over 16 amino acids.

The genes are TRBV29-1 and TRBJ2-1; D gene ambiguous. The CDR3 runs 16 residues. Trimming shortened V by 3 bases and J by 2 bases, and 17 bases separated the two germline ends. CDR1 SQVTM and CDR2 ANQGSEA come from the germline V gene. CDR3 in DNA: TGCAGCGTTGACCGGGCCGGTACCATTACCTACAATGAGCAGTTCTTC. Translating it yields CSVDRAGTITYNEQFF.

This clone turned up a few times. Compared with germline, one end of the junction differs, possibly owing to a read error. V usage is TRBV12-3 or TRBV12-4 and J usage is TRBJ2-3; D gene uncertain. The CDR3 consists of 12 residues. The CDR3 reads CSSMENTDTQYF. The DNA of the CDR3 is TGTTCCAGCATGGAGAACACAGATACGCAGTATTTT.

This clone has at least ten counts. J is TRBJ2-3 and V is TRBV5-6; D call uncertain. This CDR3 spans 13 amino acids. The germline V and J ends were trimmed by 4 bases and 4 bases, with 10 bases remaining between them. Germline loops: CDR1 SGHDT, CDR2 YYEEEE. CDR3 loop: CASSNPYADTQYF. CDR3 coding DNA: TGTGCCAGCAGCAATCCTTATGCAGATACGCAGTATTTT.

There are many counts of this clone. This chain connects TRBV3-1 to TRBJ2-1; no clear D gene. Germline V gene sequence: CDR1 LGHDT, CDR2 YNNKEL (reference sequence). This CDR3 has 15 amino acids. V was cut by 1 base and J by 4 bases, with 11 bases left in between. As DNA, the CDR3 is TGTGCCAGCAGCCAAGCGGAAAGGAATTACAATGAGCAGTTCTTC. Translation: CASSQAERNYNEQFF.

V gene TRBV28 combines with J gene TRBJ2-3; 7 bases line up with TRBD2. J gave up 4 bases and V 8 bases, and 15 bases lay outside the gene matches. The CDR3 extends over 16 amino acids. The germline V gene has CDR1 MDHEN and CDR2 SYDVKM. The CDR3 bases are TGTGCCAGCGCGACCTGGGAGGGGAGGAGCGCAGATACGCAGTATTTT. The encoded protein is CASATWEGRSADTQYF.

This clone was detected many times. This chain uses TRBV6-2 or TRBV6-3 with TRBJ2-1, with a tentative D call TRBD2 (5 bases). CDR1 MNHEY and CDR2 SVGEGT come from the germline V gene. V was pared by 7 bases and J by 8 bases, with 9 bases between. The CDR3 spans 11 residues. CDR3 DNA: TGTGCCAGCACCAACGGGGATGAGCAGTTCTTC. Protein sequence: CASTNGDEQFF.